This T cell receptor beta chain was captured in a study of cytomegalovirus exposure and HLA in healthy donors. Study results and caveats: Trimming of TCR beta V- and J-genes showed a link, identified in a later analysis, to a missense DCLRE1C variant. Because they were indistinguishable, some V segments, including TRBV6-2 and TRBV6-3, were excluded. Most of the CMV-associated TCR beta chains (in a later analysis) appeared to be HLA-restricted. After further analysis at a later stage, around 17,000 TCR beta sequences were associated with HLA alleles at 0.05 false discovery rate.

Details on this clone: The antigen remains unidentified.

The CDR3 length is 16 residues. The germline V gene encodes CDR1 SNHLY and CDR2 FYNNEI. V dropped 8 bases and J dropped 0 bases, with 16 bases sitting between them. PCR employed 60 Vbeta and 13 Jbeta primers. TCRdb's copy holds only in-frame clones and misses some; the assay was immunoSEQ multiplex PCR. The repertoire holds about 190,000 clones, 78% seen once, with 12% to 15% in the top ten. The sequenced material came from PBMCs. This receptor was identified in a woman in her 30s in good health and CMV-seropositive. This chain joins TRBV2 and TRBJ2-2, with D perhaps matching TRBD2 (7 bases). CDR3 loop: CASGWGGRPNTGELFF. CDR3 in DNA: TGTGCCAGCGGGTGGGGGGGCAGACCGAACACCGGGGAGCTGTTTTTT. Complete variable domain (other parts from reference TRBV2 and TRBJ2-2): EPEVTQTPSHQVTQMGQEVILRCVPISNHLYFYWYRQILGQKVEFLVSFYNNEISEKSEIFDDQFSVERPDGSNFTLKIRSTKLEDSAMYFCASGWGGRPNTGELFFGEGSRLTVL.